This T cell receptor (beta chain) was retrieved from a study of CD8 T cells in ankylosing spondylitis. Study findings and constraints: In ankylosing spondylitis patients, matched synovial fluid reportedly showed significant enrichment of disease-linked clones.

TCRdb redid the calling of the 5' RACE reads with MiXCR, one entry per CDR3 protein. The repertoire includes a few hundred thousand distinct CDR3 sequences, less than 25% of them detected once, and 3.5% sits in the top ten. The table lists this clonotype with a count of one. Antigen: not known. V was cut by 3 bases and J by 4 bases, with 12 bases left in between. CDR3 length equals 14 residues. The sequencing input was blood, either unsorted or a sorted T cell fraction (not recorded which). The chain employs TRBV12-3 or TRBV12-4 and TRBJ1-1; the D is unclear. The receptor comes from a female donor with ankylosing spondylitis or in good health (not recorded which). CDR3 DNA: TGTGCCAGCAGTTTCTCGTGGGAGGGCACTGAAGCTTTCTTT. Its protein product is CASSFSWEGTEAFF.